These T cell receptor beta chains were read from a single sample in a study of T cells of healthy individuals. TCRdb redid the calling of the 5' RACE reads with MiXCR, one entry per CDR3 protein. The repertoire holds approximately 100,000 distinct CDR3 sequences, with about 16% as singletons. The receptors here all came from a human donor in good health. Each CDR3 is given with its conserved first and last residue. A D gene is named only where the DNA matches it firmly. A clone size is listed for some rows: how often the clone was seen (once, few, many), or a class if it is expanded.

d_call j_call v_call clone_size cdr3_nt cdr3_aa
TRBD1 TRBJ1-2 TRBV20-1 many TGCAGTGCTAGAGACCCAGGGGGCCGGTATGGCTACACCTTC CSARDPGGRYGYTF
NA TRBJ2-3 TRBV10-3 NA TGTGCCATCAGTGAGTCGAGGCGGGGTAGCACAGATACGCAGTATTTT CAISESRRGSTDTQYF
NA TRBJ1-5 TRBV6-2/TRBV6-3 many TGTGCCGCAGGTCAGCCCCAGCATTTT CAAGQPQHF
NA TRBJ2-1 TRBV20-1 NA TGCAGTGCTAGCGAGGGCCTGCGCGATGAGCAGTTCTTC CSASEGLRDEQFF
TRBD1 TRBJ1-5 TRBV4-3 NA TGCGCCAGCAGCCAGAGACAGGGGAGCAATCAGCCCCAGCATTTT CASSQRQGSNQPQHF
NA TRBJ2-1 TRBV4-2 NA TGTGCCAGCAGCCAAGATCGGGAAGCCTACAATGAGCAGTTCTTC CASSQDREAYNEQFF
TRBD1 TRBJ2-7 TRBV4-2 NA TGTGCCAGCAGCTTTCCCGGGACAGGGGTCGGCGAGCAGTACTTC CASSFPGTGVGEQYF
NA TRBJ1-4 TRBV28 many TGTGCCAGCAGTTTAGTTGCAACTAATGAAAAACTGTTTTTT CASSLVATNEKLFF
TRBD1 TRBJ1-1 TRBV7-3 many TGTGCCAGCAGGACAGGGGGTAGCCACACTGAAGCTTTCTTT CASRTGGSHTEAFF
TRBD2 TRBJ2-3 TRBV18 NA TGTGCCAGCTCACCACCGAATAGCGGGAGGGGAGATACGCAGTATTTT CASSPPNSGRGDTQYF
TRBD1 TRBJ2-7 TRBV5-1 many TGCGCCAGCAGCTACGGACAGGGCACCTACGAGCAGTACTTC CASSYGQGTYEQYF
NA TRBJ2-3 TRBV2 few TGTGCCAGCAGTGAAGAGAGGACAGATACGCAGTATTTT CASSEERTDTQYF
NA TRBJ2-2 TRBV20-1 once TGCAGTGCTAGAGACGGGAGAGGGGCCGGGGAGCTGTTTTTT CSARDGRGAGELFF
NA TRBJ2-7 TRBV7-2 once TGTGCCAGCAGCCAGCCGGGACGGACCTACGAGCAGTACTTC CASSQPGRTYEQYF
NA TRBJ2-5 TRBV7-9 once TGTGCCAGCAGCTTAGCGGGAGCCGACGAGACCCAGTACTTC CASSLAGADETQYF
TRBD1 TRBJ1-2 TRBV6-5 many TGTGCCAGCAGTGAGGACAGGGACTATGGCTACACCTTC CASSEDRDYGYTF
NA TRBJ1-5 TRBV28 NA TGTGCCAGCAGAGGGTTTAGCAATCAGCCCCAGCATTTT CASRGFSNQPQHF
NA TRBJ2-1 TRBV30 NA TGTGCCTGGACCAGCCATGTTTCCGGCTCTTGGAGGTTCTTC CAWTSHVSGSWRFF
TRBD2 TRBJ2-2 TRBV4-1 NA TGCGCCAGCAGCCAAGATCCACGGCGGGGGGGCGAGGAGCTGTTTTTT CASSQDPRRGGEELFF
TRBD2 TRBJ2-3 TRBV11-2 NA TGTGCCAGCAGTTCTAGCGGGGGCACAGATACGCAGTATTTT CASSSSGGTDTQYF
NA TRBJ2-3 TRBV28 few TGTGCCAGCAGTACCCCCAGGGCGGGGAGGACAGATACGCAGTATTTT CASSTPRAGRTDTQYF
NA TRBJ1-3 TRBV15 NA TGTGCCACCAGGGTTGGGTTGGACGGCACCATATATTTT CATRVGLDGTIYF
TRBD1 TRBJ1-2 TRBV20-1 few TGCAGTGCCAAAATCGCAGGGGGGGGCTATGGCTACACCTTC CSAKIAGGGYGYTF
TRBD2 TRBJ2-6 TRBV4-2 few TGTGCCAGCAGCCAAGATCTGAGACTAGCGACTGGGGCCAACGTCCTGACTTTC CASSQDLRLATGANVLTF
TRBD1 TRBJ1-1 TRBV25-1 many TGTGCCAGCAAGGGACAGACGAACACTGAAGCTTTCTTT CASKGQTNTEAFF
NA TRBJ1-4 TRBV3-1 NA TGTGCCAGCAGCCTCGGGCCAGAAAAACTGTTTTTT CASSLGPEKLFF
NA TRBJ2-1 TRBV7-8 few TGTGCCAGCAGCTCCTACGGGGGAAACTACAATGAGCAGTTCTTC CASSSYGGNYNEQFF
NA TRBJ1-6 TRBV18 few TGTGCCAGCTCACCCATTAGAGATAATTCACCCCTCCACTTT CASSPIRDNSPLHF
TRBD1 TRBJ2-7 TRBV20-1 few TGCAGTGCTAGGGGAGGGACAGGGGACTCCTACGAGCAGTACTTC CSARGGTGDSYEQYF
TRBD1 TRBJ2-7 TRBV20-1 many TGCAGTGCTAGGACAGGGTCGAGGGAGCAGTACTTC CSARTGSREQYF
NA TRBJ1-2 TRBV27 few TGTGCCAGCAGGGGGACGGTCTATGGCTACACCTTC CASRGTVYGYTF
NA TRBJ2-3 TRBV6-2/TRBV6-3 few TGTGCCAGCAGTAGGGGTATCACAGATACGCAGTATTTT CASSRGITDTQYF
TRBD1 TRBJ2-3 TRBV5-5 NA TGTGCCAGCAGCCGGGGACAGGGCAGGACCACAGATACGCAGTATTTT CASSRGQGRTTDTQYF
NA TRBJ1-1 TRBV3-1 many TGTGCCAGCGGCTCGGAACAGGAGAACACTGAAGCTTTCTTT CASGSEQENTEAFF
NA TRBJ2-7 TRBV2 medium-sized TGTGCCAGCACCACAGACTCCTACGAGCAGTACTTC CASTTDSYEQYF
NA TRBJ2-2 TRBV21-1 NA TGTGCCAGCAGCGCCCGGGACAGCCTACTAGAGGAGCTGTTTTTT CASSARDSLLEELFF
NA TRBJ2-5 TRBV18 many TGTGCCAGCTCAGTCGACAGCCAAGAGACCCAGTACTTC CASSVDSQETQYF
NA TRBJ1-2 TRBV6-5 many TGTGCCAGCAGACGGGATCCTCGCCTCAGTGGCTACACCTTC CASRRDPRLSGYTF
TRBD2 TRBJ2-2 TRBV10-3 few TGTGCAAGCGGGACTTTCAACACCGGGGAGCTGTTTTTT CASGTFNTGELFF
NA TRBJ2-7 TRBV6-2/TRBV6-3 NA TGTGCCAGCATCAATCGAGAAAGGTACGAGCAGTACTTC CASINRERYEQYF
NA TRBJ2-3 TRBV21-1 few TGTGCCAGCAGCCGCACTAGCGGGGGGGCCTGTAGGCAGTATTTT CASSRTSGGACRQYF
NA TRBJ2-7 TRBV5-1 NA TGCGCCAGCAGCTCGGACAGATACTACGAGCAGTACTTC CASSSDRYYEQYF
TRBD2 TRBJ2-7 TRBV4-3 NA TGCGCCAGCAGCCAAGATATTGTCGGGGGGATCGGGGCCTACGAGCAGTACTTC CASSQDIVGGIGAYEQYF
NA TRBJ2-3 TRBV9 NA TGTGCCAGCAGCCCCCGTATCGGGCGGGACGGCACAGATACGCAGTATTTT CASSPRIGRDGTDTQYF
NA TRBJ2-5 TRBV28 few TGTGCCAGCAGCCGCCCCTCCGACAGACAAGAGACCCAGTACTTC CASSRPSDRQETQYF
NA TRBJ1-4 TRBV10-3 many TGTGCCATCAGGAGGTTTACTGAGACTAATGAAAAACTGTTTTTT CAIRRFTETNEKLFF
NA TRBJ1-2 TRBV18 NA TGTGCCAGCTCACCAGACAGGCCCTTCTATGGCTACACCTTC CASSPDRPFYGYTF
NA TRBJ2-7 TRBV4-2 few TGTGCCAGCAGCCAAGAGGACGGGGCCTCCTACGAGCAGTACTTC CASSQEDGASYEQYF
TRBD1 TRBJ2-7 TRBV12-3/TRBV12-4 NA TGTGCCAGCAGGGCGACAGGGGGCCTCTACGAGCAGTACTTC CASRATGGLYEQYF
TRBD1 TRBJ1-5 TRBV30 NA TGTGCCTGGAGAGGGACAGGTTCGGGTCGGCCCCAGCATTTT CAWRGTGSGRPQHF
NA TRBJ1-2 TRBV29-1 many TGCAGCGTTGAGGGCCCTTATGGCTACACCTTC CSVEGPYGYTF
TRBD1 TRBJ2-7 TRBV4-3 NA TGCGCCAGCAGCCAGGTGGGACAGGGAGCGAACGAGCAGTACTTC CASSQVGQGANEQYF
NA TRBJ2-4 TRBV7-9 NA TGTGCCAGCAGCCCATCCGGAGTTGACATTCAGTACTTC CASSPSGVDIQYF
NA TRBJ2-3 TRBV30 NA TGTGCCTGGAGTGTACGACAACCAGATACGCAGTATTTT CAWSVRQPDTQYF
NA TRBJ1-5 TRBV4-2 NA TGTGCCAGCAGCCAAGAGGAGTCTTACAATCAGCCCCAGCATTTT CASSQEESYNQPQHF
NA TRBJ2-1 TRBV7-2 NA TGTGCCAGCAGCTTAGTAAGGTCTGCCTACAATGAGCAGTTCTTC CASSLVRSAYNEQFF
NA TRBJ1-4 TRBV4-1 few TGCGCCAGCAGCCAAGACATCGAAGGAAAACTGTTTTTT CASSQDIEGKLFF
TRBD1 TRBJ1-4 TRBV28 many TGTGCCAGCAGTTTCCGAGGGGGCAGTGAAAAACTGTTTTTT CASSFRGGSEKLFF
NA TRBJ2-7 TRBV28 NA TGTGCCAGCAGTTTCCCTGGGGGGGGCGGGCAGTACTTC CASSFPGGGGQYF